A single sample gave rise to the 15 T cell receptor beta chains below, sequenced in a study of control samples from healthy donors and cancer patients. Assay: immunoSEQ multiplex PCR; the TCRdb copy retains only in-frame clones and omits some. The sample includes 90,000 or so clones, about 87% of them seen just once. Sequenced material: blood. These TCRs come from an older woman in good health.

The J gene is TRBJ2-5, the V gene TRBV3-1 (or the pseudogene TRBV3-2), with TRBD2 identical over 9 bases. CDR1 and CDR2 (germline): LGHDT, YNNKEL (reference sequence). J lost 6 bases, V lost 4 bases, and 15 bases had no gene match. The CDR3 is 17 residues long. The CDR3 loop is CASSRLGGAGGPKTQYF. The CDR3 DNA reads TGTGCCAGCAGCCGCCTAGGCGGCGCGGGAGGGCCGAAGACCCAGTACTTC.

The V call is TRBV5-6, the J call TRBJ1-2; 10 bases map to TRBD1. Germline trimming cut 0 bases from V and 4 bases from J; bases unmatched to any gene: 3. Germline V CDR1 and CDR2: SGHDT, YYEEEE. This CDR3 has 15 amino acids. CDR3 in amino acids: CASSLAGQGGYGYTF. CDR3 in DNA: TGTGCCAGCAGCTTGGCCGGACAGGGGGGCTATGGCTACACCTTC.

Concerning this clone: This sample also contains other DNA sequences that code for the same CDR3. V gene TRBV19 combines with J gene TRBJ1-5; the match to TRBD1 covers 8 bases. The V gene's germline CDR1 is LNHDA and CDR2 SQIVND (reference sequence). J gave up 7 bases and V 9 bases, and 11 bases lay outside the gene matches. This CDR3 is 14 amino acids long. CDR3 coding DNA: TGTGCCAGCGCGGGGCAGGGGGCGATCCAGCCCCAGCATTTT. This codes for CASAGQGAIQPQHF. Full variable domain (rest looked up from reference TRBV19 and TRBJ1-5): DGGITQSPKYLFRKEGQNVTLSCEQNLNHDAMYWYRQDPGQGLRLIYYSQIVNDFQKGDIAEGYSVSREKKESFPLTVTSAQKNPTAFYLCASAGQGAIQPQHFGDGTRLSIL.

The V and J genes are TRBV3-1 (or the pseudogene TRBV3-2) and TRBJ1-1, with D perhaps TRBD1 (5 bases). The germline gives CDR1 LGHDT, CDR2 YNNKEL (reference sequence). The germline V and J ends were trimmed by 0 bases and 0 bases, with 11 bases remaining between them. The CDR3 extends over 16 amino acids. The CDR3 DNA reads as TGTGCCAGCAGCCAAGACGCCGGGACTGTGAACACTGAAGCTTTCTTT. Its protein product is CASSQDAGTVNTEAFF.

The CDR3 nucleotides read TGCGCCAGCAGTGAAGTTCTCGGGCTAGCGGGGGGCTCGAATGAGCAGTTCTTC. Protein product: CASSEVLGLAGGSNEQFF. V is TRBV10-2 and J is TRBJ2-1, with 11 bases identical to TRBD2. This CDR3 contains 18 residues. Per germline, CDR1 WSHSY and CDR2 SAAADI. With 3 bases clipped from V and 7 bases from J, the junction kept 14 bases outside the gene matches.

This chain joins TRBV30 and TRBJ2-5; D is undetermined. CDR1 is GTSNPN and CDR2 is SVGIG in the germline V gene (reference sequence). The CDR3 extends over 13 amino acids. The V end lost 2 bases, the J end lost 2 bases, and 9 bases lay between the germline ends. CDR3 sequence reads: CAWSTTEQETQYF. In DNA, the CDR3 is TGTGCCTGGAGTACCACGGAGCAAGAGACCCAGTACTTC.

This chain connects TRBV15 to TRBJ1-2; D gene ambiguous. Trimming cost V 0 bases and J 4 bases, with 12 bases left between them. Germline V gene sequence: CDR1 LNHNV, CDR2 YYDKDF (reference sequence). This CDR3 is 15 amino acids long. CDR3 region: CATSREVHSPYGYTF. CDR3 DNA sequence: TGTGCCACCAGCAGAGAAGTCCACAGCCCCTATGGCTACACCTTC. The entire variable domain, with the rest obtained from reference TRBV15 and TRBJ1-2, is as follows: DAMVIQNPRYQVTQFGKPVTLSCSQTLNHNVMYWYQQKSSQAPKLLFHYYDKDFNNEADTPDNFQSRRPNTSFCFLDIRSPGLGDTAMYLCATSREVHSPYGYTFGSGTRLTVV.

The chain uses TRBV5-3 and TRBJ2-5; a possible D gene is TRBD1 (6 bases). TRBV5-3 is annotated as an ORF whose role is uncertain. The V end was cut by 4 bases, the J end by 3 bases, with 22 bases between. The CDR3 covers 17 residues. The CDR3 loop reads CARSQDPDQGLEETQYF. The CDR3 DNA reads TGTGCCAGAAGCCAGGACCCTGACCAGGGGCTAGAAGAGACCCAGTACTTC.

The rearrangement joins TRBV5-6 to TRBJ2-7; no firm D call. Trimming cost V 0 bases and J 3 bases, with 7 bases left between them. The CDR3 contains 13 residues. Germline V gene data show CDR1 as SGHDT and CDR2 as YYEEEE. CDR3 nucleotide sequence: TGTGCCAGCAGCTTGGGCGGAGACTACGAGCAGTACTTC. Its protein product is CASSLGGDYEQYF.

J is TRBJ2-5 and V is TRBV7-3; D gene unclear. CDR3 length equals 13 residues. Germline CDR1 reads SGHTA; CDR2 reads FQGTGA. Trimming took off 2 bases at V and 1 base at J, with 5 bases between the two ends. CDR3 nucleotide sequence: TGTGCCAGCAGCTTAGGCACCCAAGAGACCCAGTACTTC. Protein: CASSLGTQETQYF.

CDR3 coding DNA: TGTGCCAGTAGTATCTCATGGACAGCGAACTACGAGCAGTACTTC. Translation gives CASSISWTANYEQYF. This sequence joins TRBV19 and TRBJ2-7; a weak D match, TRBD1 (6 bases). The CDR3 runs to 15 residues. Germline CDR1 and CDR2: LNHDA and SQIVND (reference sequence). Trimming left V 3 bases short and J 3 bases short, with 15 bases between.

Here the CDR3 DNA reads TGTGCCAGCAGTTTGGACAGCTGGTATGGCTACACCTTC. It codes for CASSLDSWYGYTF. The V call is TRBV12-3 or TRBV12-4, the J call TRBJ1-2, with D tentatively TRBD1 (6 bases). Trimming cost V 3 bases and J 5 bases, with 10 bases left between them. The length of the CDR3 is 13 residues.

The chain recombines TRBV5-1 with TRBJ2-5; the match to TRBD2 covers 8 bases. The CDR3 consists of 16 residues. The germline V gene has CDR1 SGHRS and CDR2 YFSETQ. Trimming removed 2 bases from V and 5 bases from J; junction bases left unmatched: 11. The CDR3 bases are TGCGCCAGCAGCTTAGGCGGGGGGACGTCAACGGAGACCCAGTACTTC. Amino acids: CASSLGGGTSTETQYF.

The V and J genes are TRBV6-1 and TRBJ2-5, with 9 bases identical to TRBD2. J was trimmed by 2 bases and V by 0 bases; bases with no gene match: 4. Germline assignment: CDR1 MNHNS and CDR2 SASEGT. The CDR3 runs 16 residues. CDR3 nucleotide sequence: TGTGCCAGCAGTGAAGCCCGACTAGCGGTTCAAGAGACCCAGTACTTC. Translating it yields CASSEARLAVQETQYF.

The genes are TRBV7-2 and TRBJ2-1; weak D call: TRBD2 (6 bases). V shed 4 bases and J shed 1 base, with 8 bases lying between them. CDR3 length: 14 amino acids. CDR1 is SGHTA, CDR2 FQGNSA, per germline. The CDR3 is CASSYSGSYNEQFF. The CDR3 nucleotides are TGTGCCAGCAGCTACAGCGGGTCCTACAATGAGCAGTTCTTC.